This is a list of T cell receptor beta chains from one sample in a study of cytomegalovirus exposure and HLA in healthy donors. The protocol was immunoSEQ multiplex PCR, while the TCRdb copy is restricted to in-frame clones and leaves out a portion. Among 150,000 to 200,000 clones, around 77% were seen once, and the ten largest hold 1.5% to 2%. Specimen: PBMCs. The receptors stem from a woman aged 25 to 39 in good health and CMV-seronegative. CDR3s include the opening cysteine and the closing phenylalanine or tryptophan. D genes are given only for firm matches. Only some rows state a clone size, as once, few, many or a class for expanded clones.

D: TRBD2
J: TRBJ2-7
size: few
V: TRBV4-2
CDR3: CASSQGAGGFNEQYF
DNA: TGTGCCAGCAGCCAGGGAGCGGGAGGATTTAACGAGCAGTACTTC

D: .
J: TRBJ2-7
size: .
V: TRBV19
CDR3: CASSMAAGHVYEQYF
DNA: TGTGCCAGTAGTATGGCGGCAGGACACGTCTACGAGCAGTACTTC

D: TRBD2
J: TRBJ2-3
size: .
V: TRBV5-8
CDR3: CASSLGLAEPFDSTDTQYF
DNA: TGTGCCAGCAGCTTGGGACTAGCGGAACCTTTTGATAGCACAGATACGCAGTATTTT

D: TRBD2
J: TRBJ2-1
size: .
V: TRBV28
CDR3: CASSPLSGSGRNEQFF
DNA: TGTGCCAGCAGCCCCCTGTCGGGTAGCGGGAGGAATGAGCAGTTCTTC

D: TRBD2
J: TRBJ2-1
size: .
V: TRBV19
CDR3: CASSVTSGRYNEQFF
DNA: TGTGCCAGTAGTGTTACTAGCGGGAGGTACAATGAGCAGTTCTTC

D: TRBD1
J: TRBJ2-3
size: .
V: TRBV29-1
CDR3: CSVGTAYTDTQYF
DNA: TGCAGCGTAGGGACAGCCTACACAGATACGCAGTATTTT

D: .
J: TRBJ1-4
size: few
V: TRBV30
CDR3: CAWSVRGFGEKLFF
DNA: TGTGCCTGGAGTGTACGGGGTTTTGGGGAAAAACTGTTTTTT

D: TRBD1
J: TRBJ1-4
size: .
V: TRBV5-1
CDR3: CASSSGQGREKLFF
DNA: TGCGCCAGCAGTTCCGGACAGGGCAGAGAAAAACTGTTTTTT

D: TRBD1
J: TRBJ1-2
size: .
V: TRBV29-1
CDR3: CSVDSHERGGSLVNYGYTF
DNA: TGCAGCGTTGACTCCCACGAACGAGGGGGCAGTCTTGTTAACTATGGCTACACCTTC

D: TRBD2
J: TRBJ2-7
size: .
V: TRBV9
CDR3: CASSEGLAGGLSEQYF
DNA: TGTGCCAGCAGCGAAGGACTAGCGGGAGGTCTAAGCGAGCAGTACTTC

D: TRBD1
J: TRBJ2-3
size: .
V: TRBV5-1
CDR3: CASSLEGDRSTDTQYF
DNA: TGCGCCAGCAGCTTGGAGGGGGACAGGAGCACAGATACGCAGTATTTT

D: TRBD2
J: TRBJ2-1
size: .
V: TRBV4-1
CDR3: CASSRSPAGTSGYNEQFF
DNA: TGCGCCAGCAGCCGAAGTCCGGCCGGGACTAGCGGCTACAATGAGCAGTTCTTC

D: TRBD2
J: TRBJ2-1
size: few
V: TRBV7-9
CDR3: CASSLGLAGAHNEQFF
DNA: TGTGCCAGCAGCTTAGGGCTAGCGGGGGCCCACAATGAGCAGTTCTTC

D: TRBD1
J: TRBJ1-2
size: .
V: TRBV5-6
CDR3: CASSYKDRGPVYGYTF
DNA: TGTGCCAGCAGCTATAAGGACAGGGGGCCCGTCTATGGCTACACCTTC

D: TRBD2
J: TRBJ2-1
size: .
V: TRBV29-1
CDR3: CSVRGLAANEQFF
DNA: TGCAGCGTCCGGGGACTAGCGGCCAATGAGCAGTTCTTC

D: .
J: TRBJ1-1
size: .
V: TRBV7-9
CDR3: CASRPQESEAFF
DNA: TGTGCCAGCAGGCCCCAGGAAAGTGAAGCTTTCTTT

D: .
J: TRBJ2-1
size: .
V: TRBV27
CDR3: CASSLTRAGSYNEQFF
DNA: TGTGCCAGCAGTTTGACGCGGGCTGGTTCCTACAATGAGCAGTTCTTC

D: .
J: TRBJ2-3
size: .
V: TRBV2
CDR3: CASSHHVWGRGGTDTQYF
DNA: TGTGCCAGCAGTCACCACGTTTGGGGGCGCGGTGGCACAGATACGCAGTATTTT

D: TRBD1
J: TRBJ2-7
size: .
V: TRBV9
CDR3: CASSVGGTAAYEQYF
DNA: TGTGCCAGCAGCGTAGGAGGGACAGCAGCCTACGAGCAGTACTTC

D: .
J: TRBJ1-2
size: .
V: TRBV7-2
CDR3: CASGYRDSTNGYTF
DNA: TGTGCCAGCGGGTACCGGGACTCCACAAATGGCTACACCTTC

D: .
J: TRBJ1-3
size: once
V: TRBV5-1
CDR3: CASSLDRSSGNTIYF
DNA: TGCGCCAGCAGCTTGGACCGTAGCTCTGGAAACACCATATATTTT

D: .
J: TRBJ2-7
size: .
V: TRBV27
CDR3: CASSLQPGTEQYF
DNA: TGTGCCAGCAGTTTACAACCCGGGACAGAGCAGTACTTC

D: .
J: TRBJ2-7
size: .
V: TRBV27
CDR3: CASSYLMGALPYEQYF
DNA: TGTGCCAGCAGCTACCTCATGGGCGCTCTTCCCTACGAGCAGTACTTC

D: TRBD1
J: TRBJ1-1
size: .
V: TRBV27
CDR3: CASSLQGANTEAFF
DNA: TGTGCCAGCAGTTTACAGGGGGCGAACACTGAAGCTTTCTTT

D: .
J: TRBJ2-3
size: .
V: TRBV29-1
CDR3: CSVAFPLRGDTQYF
DNA: TGCAGCGTTGCATTTCCCCTCCGGGGAGATACGCAGTATTTT

D: .
J: TRBJ2-3
size: .
V: TRBV2
CDR3: CASRTGLRTDTQYF
DNA: TGTGCCAGCAGAACGGGACTCCGCACAGATACGCAGTATTTT

D: TRBD1
J: TRBJ1-4
size: few
V: TRBV28
CDR3: CASSKLRTGVEKLFF
DNA: TGTGCCAGCAGCAAACTAAGGACAGGGGTAGAAAAACTGTTTTTT

D: TRBD2
J: TRBJ2-7
size: .
V: TRBV27
CDR3: CASSHRGGREAEQYF
DNA: TGTGCCAGCAGTCATCGGGGCGGTCGGGAGGCCGAGCAGTACTTC

D: .
J: TRBJ2-2
size: .
V: TRBV25-1
CDR3: CASSGLWTMNTGELFF
DNA: TGTGCCAGCAGTGGGCTCTGGACAATGAACACCGGGGAGCTGTTTTTT

D: .
J: TRBJ2-7
size: .
V: TRBV7-8
CDR3: CASSSQGGGEQYF
DNA: TGTGCCAGCAGCTCCCAGGGAGGGGGCGAGCAGTACTTC

D: .
J: TRBJ1-2
size: .
V: TRBV6-5
CDR3: CASSRQSQGYTF
DNA: TGTGCCAGCAGTCGACAGTCCCAGGGCTACACCTTC

D: .
J: TRBJ2-3
size: .
V: TRBV25-1
CDR3: CASGLQGADTQYF
DNA: TGTGCCAGCGGATTACAGGGCGCAGATACGCAGTATTTT

D: TRBD2
J: TRBJ2-3
size: .
V: TRBV5-4
CDR3: CASSLVAAGALADTQYF
DNA: TGTGCCAGCAGCTTGGTTGCAGCGGGAGCTTTAGCAGATACGCAGTATTTT

D: .
J: TRBJ1-2
size: once
V: TRBV2
CDR3: CASDRRDYGYTF
DNA: TGTGCCAGCGACCGACGGGACTATGGCTACACCTTC

D: TRBD2
J: TRBJ2-1
size: once
V: TRBV4-3
CDR3: CASSPRGGKQFF
DNA: TGCGCCAGCAGCCCCCGGGGGGGCAAGCAGTTCTTC

D: .
J: TRBJ1-5
size: .
V: TRBV6-1
CDR3: CASSVWPLGSNQPQHF
DNA: TGTGCCAGCAGTGTTTGGCCCCTTGGCAGCAATCAGCCCCAGCATTTT

D: .
J: TRBJ2-5
size: .
V: TRBV19
CDR3: CASSIAGSETQYF
DNA: TGTGCCAGTAGTATAGCGGGGAGCGAGACCCAGTACTTC

D: TRBD2
J: TRBJ2-1
size: .
V: TRBV28
CDR3: CASSSGLAGRNEQFF
DNA: TGTGCCAGCAGTTCAGGACTAGCGGGACGGAATGAGCAGTTCTTC

D: .
J: TRBJ2-1
size: few
V: TRBV7-7
CDR3: CASSRTLYNEQFF
DNA: TGTGCTAGCAGCCGGACTCTCTACAATGAGCAGTTCTTC

D: .
J: TRBJ2-7
size: .
V: TRBV19
CDR3: CASSIRGPSYEQYF
DNA: TGTGCCAGTAGTATCAGGGGCCCCTCCTACGAGCAGTACTTC

D: TRBD1
J: TRBJ1-6
size: .
V: TRBV4-2
CDR3: CASSQVVRDRKPLHF
DNA: TGTGCCAGCAGCCAAGTCGTCCGGGACAGAAAACCCCTCCACTTT

D: TRBD1
J: TRBJ2-7
size: .
V: TRBV27
CDR3: CASSLGQGTEQYF
DNA: TGTGCCAGCAGTTTGGGACAGGGCACCGAGCAGTACTTC

D: .
J: TRBJ2-6
size: .
V: TRBV28
CDR3: CASRTGTSSGANVLTF
DNA: TGTGCCAGCAGAACGGGCACTAGCTCTGGGGCCAACGTCCTGACTTTC

D: .
J: TRBJ1-6
size: .
V: TRBV30
CDR3: CAFSAQGSNSPLHF
DNA: TGTGCCTTTTCGGCCCAGGGAAGTAATTCACCCCTCCACTTT

D: TRBD2
J: TRBJ2-7
size: .
V: TRBV7-9
CDR3: CASSLGGTSGKNLHYEQYF
DNA: TGTGCCAGCAGCTTAGGGGGGACTAGCGGGAAGAACCTCCACTACGAGCAGTACTTC

D: TRBD1
J: TRBJ1-4
size: .
V: TRBV7-6
CDR3: CASRTGTGDDLGKLFF
DNA: TGTGCCAGCAGAACCGGGACAGGGGACGACCTAGGAAAACTGTTTTTT

D: .
J: TRBJ1-3
size: .
V: TRBV9
CDR3: CASSAISGNTIYF
DNA: TGTGCCAGCAGCGCCATCTCTGGAAACACCATATATTTT

D: TRBD2
J: TRBJ2-1
size: few
V: TRBV7-3
CDR3: CASSSPRQTSPYNEQFF
DNA: TGTGCCAGCAGCTCACCCCGCCAGACTAGCCCCTACAATGAGCAGTTCTTC